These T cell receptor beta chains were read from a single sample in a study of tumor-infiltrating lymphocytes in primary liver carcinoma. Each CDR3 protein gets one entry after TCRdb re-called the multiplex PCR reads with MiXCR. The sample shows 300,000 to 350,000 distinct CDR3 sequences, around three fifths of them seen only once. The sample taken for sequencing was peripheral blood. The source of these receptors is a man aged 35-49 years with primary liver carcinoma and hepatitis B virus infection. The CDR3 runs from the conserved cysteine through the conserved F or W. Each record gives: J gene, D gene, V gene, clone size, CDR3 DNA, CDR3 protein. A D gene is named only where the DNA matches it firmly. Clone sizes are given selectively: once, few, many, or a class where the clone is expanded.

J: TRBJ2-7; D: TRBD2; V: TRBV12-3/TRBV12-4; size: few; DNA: TGTGCCAGCAGTTCCGGCGGGAAATGGCGACCGGGAGGTTCCTACGAGCAGTACTTC; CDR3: CASSSGGKWRPGGSYEQYF
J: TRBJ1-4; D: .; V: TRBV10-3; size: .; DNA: TGTGCCATCAGTGAGTCCGGCTTAGACGGTTATGAAAAACTGTTTTTT; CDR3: CAISESGLDGYEKLFF
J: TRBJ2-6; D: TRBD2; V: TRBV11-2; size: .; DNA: TGTGCCAGCAGTTTCAGCGGGAGCCGGGCCAACGTCCTGAATTTC; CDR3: CASSFSGSRANVLNF
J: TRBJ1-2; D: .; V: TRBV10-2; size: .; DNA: TGCGCCAGCAAGATGAGGATTGACTATGGCTACACCTTC; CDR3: CASKMRIDYGYTF
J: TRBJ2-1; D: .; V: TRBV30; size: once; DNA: TGTGCCTGGAGTGCCCTTAGCGCGGGTTCCTACAATGAGCAGTTCTTC; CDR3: CAWSALSAGSYNEQFF
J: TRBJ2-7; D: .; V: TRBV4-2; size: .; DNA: TGTGCCAGCAGCCAGACTGCCGGGAGAGGTTGGGGCGAGCAGTACTTC; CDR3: CASSQTAGRGWGEQYF
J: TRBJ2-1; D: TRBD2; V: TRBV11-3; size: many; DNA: TGTGCCAGCAGCTCTGGACTAGCGGGGAATGAGCAGTTCTTC; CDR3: CASSSGLAGNEQFF
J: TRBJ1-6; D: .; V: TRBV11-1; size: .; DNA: TGTGACAGCAGCCGGACACTGGTTTCACCCCACCACTTT; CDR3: CDSSRTLVSPHHF
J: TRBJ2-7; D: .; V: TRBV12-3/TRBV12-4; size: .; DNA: TGTGCCAGCAGTTTCCCGGGCCTCCACGAGCAGTACTTC; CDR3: CASSFPGLHEQYF
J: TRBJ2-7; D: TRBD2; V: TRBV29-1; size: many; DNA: TGCAGCGTAGAACCAGGGGAAGCGGGAGAGTACGAGCAGTACTTC; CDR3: CSVEPGEAGEYEQYF
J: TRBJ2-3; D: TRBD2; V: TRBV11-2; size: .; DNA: TGTGCCAGTAGCCCTCCGGGACTAGCGGGGTTCACAGATACGCAGTTTTTT; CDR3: CASSPPGLAGFTDTQFF
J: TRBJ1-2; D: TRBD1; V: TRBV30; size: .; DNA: TGTGCCTGGAGTGGGACAGGGACTTACCATGGCTACACCTTC; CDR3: CAWSGTGTYHGYTF